A selection of T cell receptor beta chains follows, all from one sample in a study of beta chain features in type 1 diabetes. Using immunoSEQ multiplex PCR, the repertoire was profiled, and TCRdb retains in-frame clones only, with some absent. Here the sample spans under 300,000 clones, approximately 8.1% being singletons. The sequenced material came from central memory CD4+ T cells from blood. These TCRs come from a young woman in good health. Both conserved end residues are part of each CDR3. The D gene is left open where the match is weak. Only some rows state a clone size, as once, few, many or a class for expanded clones.

size	V	D	J	DNA	CDR3
few	TRBV9	TRBD2	TRBJ2-3	TGTGCCAGCAGCGTAGTTAGCGGGAATCAAGATACGCAGTATTTT	CASSVVSGNQDTQYF
many	TRBV28	TRBD2	TRBJ2-2	TGTGCCAGCAGAGTAGCGGGGGCGAACACCGGGGAGCTGTTTTTT	CASRVAGANTGELFF
.	TRBV6-4	.	TRBJ1-1	TGTGCCAGCAGTGCCAGCCTCGACAGGTACACTGAAGCTTTCTTT	CASSASLDRYTEAFF
.	TRBV4-2	.	TRBJ1-5	TGTGCCAGCAGCCAAGATAGGTACGGTCTTAGCAATCAGCCCCAGCATTTT	CASSQDRYGLSNQPQHF
.	TRBV7-9	.	TRBJ2-5	TGTGCCAGCAGCCGCCTCCGTGGGGAACCAGAACCCCCCCAGTACTTC	CASSRLRGEPEPPQYF
few	TRBV19	TRBD1	TRBJ2-7	TGTGCCAGTAGTATCCTGAAGACAGGGAAGGACGAGCAGTACTTC	CASSILKTGKDEQYF
few	TRBV7-2	.	TRBJ1-4	TGTGCCAGCAGCTTTCTAGCGACGAGTGAAAAACTGTTTTTT	CASSFLATSEKLFF
.	TRBV18	.	TRBJ1-5	TGTGCCAGCTCAGTCAGAAGCAATCAGCCCCAGCATTTT	CASSVRSNQPQHF
.	TRBV7-2	.	TRBJ2-1	TGTGCCAGCAGCTTAGAGGCCTACAATGAGCAGTTCTTC	CASSLEAYNEQFF
few	TRBV18	TRBD1	TRBJ2-7	TGTGCCAGCTCACCCTCCGGGACAGGCGCCGAGCAGTACTTC	CASSPSGTGAEQYF
few	TRBV27	.	TRBJ1-6	TGTGCCAGCCGTCCTCGAACACAGAATTCACCCCTCCACTTT	CASRPRTQNSPLHF
many	TRBV14	TRBD1	TRBJ1-2	TGTGCCAGCAGTCCAAGGGACAGCGCCTTTTACTATGGCTACACCTTC	CASSPRDSAFYYGYTF
.	TRBV20-1	TRBD1	TRBJ1-2	TGCAGTGCAGGCAGGGGGGAAGGCTACACCTTC	CSAGRGEGYTF
few	TRBV28	.	TRBJ2-1	TGTGCCAGCAGTTTGTGGGGGAGCGGTTCCAATGAGCAGTTCTTC	CASSLWGSGSNEQFF
.	TRBV29-1	.	TRBJ2-3	TGCAGCGTTGAACTCGGACGGGAGACAGATACGCAGTATTTT	CSVELGRETDTQYF
few	TRBV6-6	TRBD2	TRBJ2-3	TGTGCCAGCACTCTAGCGGGGGGAGATACGCAGTATTTT	CASTLAGGDTQYF
.	TRBV7-6	TRBD1	TRBJ2-1	TGTGCCAGCAGCAAATTGACAGGGAACAATGAGCAGTTCTTC	CASSKLTGNNEQFF
few	TRBV7-7	TRBD1	TRBJ2-5	TGTGCCAGCAGCCTAAACAGGGGGGTGGAGACCCAGTACTTC	CASSLNRGVETQYF
.	TRBV7-6	.	TRBJ2-5	TGTGCCAGCAGCTTGGGAGGGACAGGAATAAGGGAGACCCAGTACTTC	CASSLGGTGIRETQYF
few	TRBV2	TRBD1	TRBJ1-5	TGTGCCAGCATGGGACAGGGAGATCAGCCCCAGCATTTT	CASMGQGDQPQHF
.	TRBV6-6	.	TRBJ2-3	TGTGCCAGCAGTTTCCGGGAGAGCGGCACAGATACGCAGTATTTT	CASSFRESGTDTQYF
.	TRBV7-9	.	TRBJ1-3	TGTGCCAGCAGCTTATATATCCAGGCTAAGGAAAACACCATATATTTT	CASSLYIQAKENTIYF
.	TRBV13	TRBD1	TRBJ1-1	TGTGCCAGCAGTTTAGCGGGACAGGGTGAAGCTTTCTTT	CASSLAGQGEAFF
.	TRBV6-6	.	TRBJ1-1	TGTGCCAGCGGGCCAGGGCTCGGGGCGGAAGCTTTCTTT	CASGPGLGAEAFF
few	TRBV5-5	.	TRBJ2-3	TGTGCCAGCGGTCGACGAATGACAGATACGCAGTATTTT	CASGRRMTDTQYF
.	TRBV30	.	TRBJ2-3	TGTGCCTGGACCGCGACTAGTAACCTCCCCACAGATACGCAGTATTTT	CAWTATSNLPTDTQYF